This T cell receptor beta chain was retrieved from a study of graft-versus-host responses after intestinal transplantation. The wider study: Each recipient received a multivisceral, liver-intestinal, or isolated intestinal graft. Whole-study results and caveats: Detected in recipient marrow were GvH clones, some of which were first observed in ileum or blood. Patients with graft-donor T cell macrochimerism had high graft-versus-host to host-versus-graft clonal ratios in allografts.

Germline CDR1 and CDR2: SGHAT and FQNNGV. This CDR3 contains 13 residues. The V end was cut by 5 bases, the J end by 7 bases, with 15 bases between. TCRdb's table, derived via immunoSEQ multiplex PCR, lists solely in-frame clones and lacks some. The sample yields approximately 60,000 clones, around 86% seen once. A note on this clone: Antigen specificity is unknown.

Intraepithelial plus lamina propria lymphocytes were released by processing graft tissue. Specimen: ileum tissue, collected 357 days after transplant. This receptor was identified in a human patient who received an intestinal transplant, so some T cells may come from the graft donor. The J gene is TRBJ2-7, the V gene TRBV11-2, with D unclear. CDR3 coding DNA: TGTGCCAGCAGCCTCAGGACCATGAGGGAGCAGTACTTC. Its translation is CASSLRTMREQYF.